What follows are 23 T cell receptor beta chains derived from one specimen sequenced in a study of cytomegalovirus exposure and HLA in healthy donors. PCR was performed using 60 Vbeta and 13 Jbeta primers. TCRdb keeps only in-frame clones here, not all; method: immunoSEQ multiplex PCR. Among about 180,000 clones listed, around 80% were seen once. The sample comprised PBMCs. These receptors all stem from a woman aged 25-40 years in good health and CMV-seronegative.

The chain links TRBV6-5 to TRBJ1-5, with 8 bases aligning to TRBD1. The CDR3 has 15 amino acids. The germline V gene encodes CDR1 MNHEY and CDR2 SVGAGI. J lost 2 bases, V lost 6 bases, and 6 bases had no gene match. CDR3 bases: TGTGCCAGCAGGCGTACAGGGGGGGGCAATCAGCCCCAGCATTTT. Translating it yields CASRRTGGGNQPQHF.

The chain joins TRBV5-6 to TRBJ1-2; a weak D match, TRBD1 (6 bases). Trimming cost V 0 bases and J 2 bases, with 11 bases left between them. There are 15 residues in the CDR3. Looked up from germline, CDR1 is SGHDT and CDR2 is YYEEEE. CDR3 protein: CASSLEGGGNYGYTF. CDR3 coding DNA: TGTGCCAGCAGCTTGGAGGGGGGGGGCAACTATGGCTACACCTTC.

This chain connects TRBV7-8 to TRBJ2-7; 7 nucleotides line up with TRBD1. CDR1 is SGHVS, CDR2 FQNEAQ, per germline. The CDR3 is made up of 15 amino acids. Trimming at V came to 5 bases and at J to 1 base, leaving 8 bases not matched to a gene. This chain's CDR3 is CASSPPSGQSYEQYF. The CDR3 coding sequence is TGTGCCAGCAGCCCACCATCGGGACAGTCCTACGAGCAGTACTTC. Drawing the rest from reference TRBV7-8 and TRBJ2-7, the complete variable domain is GAGVSQSPRYKVAKRGQDVALRCDPISGHVSLFWYQQALGQGPEFLTYFQNEAQLDKSGLPSDRFFAERPEGSVSTLKIQRTQQEDSAVYLCASSPPSGQSYEQYFGPGTRLTVT.

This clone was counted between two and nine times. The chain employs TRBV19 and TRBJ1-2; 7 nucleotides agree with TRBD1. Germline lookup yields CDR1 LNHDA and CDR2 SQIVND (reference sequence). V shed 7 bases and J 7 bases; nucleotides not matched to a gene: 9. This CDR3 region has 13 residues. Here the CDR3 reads CASKAGGSSGYTF. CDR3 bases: TGTGCCAGTAAGGCAGGGGGTAGTTCTGGCTACACCTTC.

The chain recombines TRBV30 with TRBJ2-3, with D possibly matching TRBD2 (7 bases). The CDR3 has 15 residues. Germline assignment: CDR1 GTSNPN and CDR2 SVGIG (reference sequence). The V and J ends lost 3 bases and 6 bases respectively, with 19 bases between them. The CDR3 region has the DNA TGTGCCTGGAGAACAGGACGGGGGGCCGGGGATACGCAGTATTTT. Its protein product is CAWRTGRGAGDTQYF.

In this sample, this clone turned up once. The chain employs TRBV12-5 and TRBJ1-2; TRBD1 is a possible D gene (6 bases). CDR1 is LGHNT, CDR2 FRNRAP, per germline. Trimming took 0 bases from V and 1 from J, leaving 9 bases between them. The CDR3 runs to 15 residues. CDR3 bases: TGTGCTAGTGGTTTGGTACGGGGACATAACTATGGCTACACCTTC. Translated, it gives CASGLVRGHNYGYTF.

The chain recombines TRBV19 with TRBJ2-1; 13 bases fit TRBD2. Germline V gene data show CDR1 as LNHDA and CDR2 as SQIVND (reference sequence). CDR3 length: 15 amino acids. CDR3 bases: TGTGCTACGACTAGCGGGGGGAGAAACTACAATGAGCAGTTCTTC. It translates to CATTSGGRNYNEQFF.

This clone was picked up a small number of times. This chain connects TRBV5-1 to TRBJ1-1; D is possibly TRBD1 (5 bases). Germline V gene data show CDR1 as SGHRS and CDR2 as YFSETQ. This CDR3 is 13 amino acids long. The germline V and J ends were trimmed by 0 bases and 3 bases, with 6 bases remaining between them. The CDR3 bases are TGCGCCAGCAGCTTGGACAGGTACACTGAAGCTTTCTTT. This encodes CASSLDRYTEAFF.

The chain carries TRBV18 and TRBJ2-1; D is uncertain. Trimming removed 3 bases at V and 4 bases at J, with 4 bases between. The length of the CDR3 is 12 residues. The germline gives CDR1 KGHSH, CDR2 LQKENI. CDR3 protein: CASSPRYNEQFF. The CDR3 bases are TGTGCCAGCTCACCCAGATACAATGAGCAGTTCTTC.

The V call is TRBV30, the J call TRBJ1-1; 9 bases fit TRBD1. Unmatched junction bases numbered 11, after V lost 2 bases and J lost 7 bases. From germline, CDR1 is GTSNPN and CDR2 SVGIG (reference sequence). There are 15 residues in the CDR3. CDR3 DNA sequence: TGTGCCTGGAGTAAAGGGGGAGGGACAGGGAATGAAGCTTTCTTT. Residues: CAWSKGGGTGNEAFF.

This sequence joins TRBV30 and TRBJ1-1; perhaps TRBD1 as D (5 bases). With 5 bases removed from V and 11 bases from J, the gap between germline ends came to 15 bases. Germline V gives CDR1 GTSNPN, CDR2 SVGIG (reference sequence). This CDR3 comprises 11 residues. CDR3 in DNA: TGTGCCTGGTACTCAGGGTCTTGGGCTTTCTTT. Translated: CAWYSGSWAFF.

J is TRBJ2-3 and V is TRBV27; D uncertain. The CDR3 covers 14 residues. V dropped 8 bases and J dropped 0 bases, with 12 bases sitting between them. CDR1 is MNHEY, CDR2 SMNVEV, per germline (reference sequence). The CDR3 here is CASQLLESTDTQYF. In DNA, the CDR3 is TGTGCCAGCCAACTATTAGAAAGCACAGATACGCAGTATTTT.

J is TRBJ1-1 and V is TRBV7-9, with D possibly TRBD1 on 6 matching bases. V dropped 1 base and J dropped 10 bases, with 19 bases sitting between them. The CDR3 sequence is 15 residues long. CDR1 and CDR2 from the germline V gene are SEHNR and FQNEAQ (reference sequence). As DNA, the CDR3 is TGTGCCAGCAGCTTAGTAGTTGGACAGTCCCTTCGAGCTTTCTTT. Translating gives CASSLVVGQSLRAFF.

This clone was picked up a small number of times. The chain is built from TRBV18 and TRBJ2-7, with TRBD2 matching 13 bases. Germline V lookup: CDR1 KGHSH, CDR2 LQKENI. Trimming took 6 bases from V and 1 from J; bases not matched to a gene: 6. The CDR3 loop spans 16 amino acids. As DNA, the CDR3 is TGTGCCAGCTCCCGGACTAGCGGGGGTAGGTCCTACGAGCAGTACTTC. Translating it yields CASSRTSGGRSYEQYF.

CDR3 region: CASSYSGASYNEQFF. For the CDR3, the DNA is TGTGCCAGCAGTTATAGCGGGGCGTCCTACAATGAGCAGTTCTTC. This chain uses TRBV7-3 with TRBJ2-1; 8 positions match TRBD2. This CDR3 region has 15 residues. CDR1 is SGHTA, CDR2 FQGTGA, per germline. J gave up 1 base and V 6 bases, and 5 bases lay outside the gene matches.

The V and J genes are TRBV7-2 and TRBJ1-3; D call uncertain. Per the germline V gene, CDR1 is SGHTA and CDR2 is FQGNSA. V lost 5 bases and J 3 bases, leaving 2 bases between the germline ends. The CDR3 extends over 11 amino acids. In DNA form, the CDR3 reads TGTGCCAGCAGCCTTGGAAACACCATATATTTT. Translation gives CASSLGNTIYF.

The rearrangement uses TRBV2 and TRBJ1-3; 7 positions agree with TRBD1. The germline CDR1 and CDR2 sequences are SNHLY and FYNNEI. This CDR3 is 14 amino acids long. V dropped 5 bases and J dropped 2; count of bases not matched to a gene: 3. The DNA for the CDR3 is TGTGCCAGCAGTCGACAGGGAACTGGAAACACCATATATTTT. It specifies CASSRQGTGNTIYF.

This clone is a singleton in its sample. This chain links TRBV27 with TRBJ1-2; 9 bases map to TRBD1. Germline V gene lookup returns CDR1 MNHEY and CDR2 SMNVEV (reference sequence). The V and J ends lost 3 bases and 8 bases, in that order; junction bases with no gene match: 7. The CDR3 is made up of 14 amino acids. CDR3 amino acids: CASSFDRGSGGYTF. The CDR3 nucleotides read TGTGCCAGCAGTTTTGACAGGGGGTCCGGGGGCTACACCTTC.

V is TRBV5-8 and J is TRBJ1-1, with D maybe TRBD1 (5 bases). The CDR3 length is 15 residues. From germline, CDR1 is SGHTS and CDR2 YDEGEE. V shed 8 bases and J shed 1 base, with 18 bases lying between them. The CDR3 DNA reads TGTGCCAGTCTCTTTTGGGGCTCGAGGAACACTGAAGCTTTCTTT. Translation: CASLFWGSRNTEAFF.

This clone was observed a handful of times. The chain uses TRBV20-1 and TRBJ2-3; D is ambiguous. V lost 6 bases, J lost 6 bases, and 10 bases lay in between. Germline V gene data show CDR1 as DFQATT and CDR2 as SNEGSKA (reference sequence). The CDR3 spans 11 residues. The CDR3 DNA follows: TGCAGTGCCCGGTTTTCGGATACGCAGTATTTT. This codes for CSARFSDTQYF.

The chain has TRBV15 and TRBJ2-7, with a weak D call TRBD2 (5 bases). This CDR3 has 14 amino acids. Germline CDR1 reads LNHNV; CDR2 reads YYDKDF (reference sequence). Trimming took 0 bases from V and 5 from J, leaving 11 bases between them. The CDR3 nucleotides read TGTGCCACCAGCAGAGATTTTTTGGGAGACGAGCAGTACTTC. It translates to CATSRDFLGDEQYF.

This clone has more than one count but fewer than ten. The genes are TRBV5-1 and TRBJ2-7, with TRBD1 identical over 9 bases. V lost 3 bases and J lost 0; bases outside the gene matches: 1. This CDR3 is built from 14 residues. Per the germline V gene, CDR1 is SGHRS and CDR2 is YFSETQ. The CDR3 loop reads CASSWGQGSYEQYF. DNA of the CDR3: TGCGCCAGCAGCTGGGGACAGGGCTCCTACGAGCAGTACTTC. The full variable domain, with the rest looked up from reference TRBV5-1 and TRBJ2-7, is KAGVTQTPRYLIKTRGQQVTLSCSPISGHRSVSWYQQTPGQGLQFLFEYFSETQRNKGNFPGRFSGRQFSNSRSEMNVSTLELGDSALYLCASSWGQGSYEQYFGPGTRLTVT.

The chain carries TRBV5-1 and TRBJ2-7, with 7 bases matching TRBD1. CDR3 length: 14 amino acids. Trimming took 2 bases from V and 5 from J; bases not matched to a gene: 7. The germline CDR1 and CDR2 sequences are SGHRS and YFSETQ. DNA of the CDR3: TGCGCCAGCAGCTTCCTACAGGGGTTTAACGAGCAGTACTTC. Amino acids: CASSFLQGFNEQYF.